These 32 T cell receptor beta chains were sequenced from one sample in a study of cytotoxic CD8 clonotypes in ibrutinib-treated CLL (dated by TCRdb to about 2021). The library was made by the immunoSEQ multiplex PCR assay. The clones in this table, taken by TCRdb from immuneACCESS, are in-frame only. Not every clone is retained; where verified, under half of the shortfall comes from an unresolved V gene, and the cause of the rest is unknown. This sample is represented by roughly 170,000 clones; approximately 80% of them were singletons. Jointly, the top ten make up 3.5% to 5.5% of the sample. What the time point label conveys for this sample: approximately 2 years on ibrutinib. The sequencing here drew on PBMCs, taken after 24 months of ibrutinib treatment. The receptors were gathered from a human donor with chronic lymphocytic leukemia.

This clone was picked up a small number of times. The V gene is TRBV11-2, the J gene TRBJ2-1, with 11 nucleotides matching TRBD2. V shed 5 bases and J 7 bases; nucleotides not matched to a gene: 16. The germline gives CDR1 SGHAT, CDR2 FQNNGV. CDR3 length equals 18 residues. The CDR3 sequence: CASSLTYSSGGRGNEQFF. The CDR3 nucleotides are TGTGCCAGCAGCCTCACGTACTCTAGCGGGGGGAGAGGAAATGAGCAGTTCTTC.

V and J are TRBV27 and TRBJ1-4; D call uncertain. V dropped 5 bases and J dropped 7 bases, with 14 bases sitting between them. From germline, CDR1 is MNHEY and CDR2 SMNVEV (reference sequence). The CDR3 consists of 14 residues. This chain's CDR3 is CASSRAGQSEKLFF. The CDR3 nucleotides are TGTGCCAGCAGTCGAGCGGGTCAGAGTGAAAAACTGTTTTTT. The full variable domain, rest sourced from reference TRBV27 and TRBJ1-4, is EAQVTQNPRYLITVTGKKLTVTCSQNMNHEYMSWYRQDPGLGLRQIYYSMNVEVTDKGDVPEGYKVSRKEKRNFPLILESPSPNQTSLYFCASSRAGQSEKLFFGSGTQLSVL.

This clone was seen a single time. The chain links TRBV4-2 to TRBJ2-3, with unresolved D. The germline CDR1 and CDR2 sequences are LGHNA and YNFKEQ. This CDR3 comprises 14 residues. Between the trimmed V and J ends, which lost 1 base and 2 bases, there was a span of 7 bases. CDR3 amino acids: CASSQAGYTDTQYF. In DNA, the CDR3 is TGTGCCAGCAGCCAAGCCGGGTACACAGATACGCAGTATTTT.

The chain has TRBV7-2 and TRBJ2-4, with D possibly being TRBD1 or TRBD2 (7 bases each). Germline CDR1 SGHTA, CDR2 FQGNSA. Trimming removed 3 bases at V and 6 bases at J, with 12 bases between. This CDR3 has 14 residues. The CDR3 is CASSLGGTANIQYF. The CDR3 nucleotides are TGTGCCAGCAGCTTGGGGGGGACAGCAAACATTCAGTACTTC.

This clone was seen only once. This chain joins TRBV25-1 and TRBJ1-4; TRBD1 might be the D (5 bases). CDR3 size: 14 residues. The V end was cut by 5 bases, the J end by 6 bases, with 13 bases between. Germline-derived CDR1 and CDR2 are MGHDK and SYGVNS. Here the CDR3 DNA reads TGTGCCAGCAGTTTTATCCAACAGGATGAAAAACTGTTTTTT. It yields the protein CASSFIQQDEKLFF.

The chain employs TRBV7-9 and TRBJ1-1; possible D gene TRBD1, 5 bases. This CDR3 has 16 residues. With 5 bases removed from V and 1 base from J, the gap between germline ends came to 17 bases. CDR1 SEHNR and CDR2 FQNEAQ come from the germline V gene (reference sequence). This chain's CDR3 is CASSTAIRGPNTEAFF. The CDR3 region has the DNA TGTGCCAGCAGCACCGCTATCCGGGGACCGAACACTGAAGCTTTCTTT.

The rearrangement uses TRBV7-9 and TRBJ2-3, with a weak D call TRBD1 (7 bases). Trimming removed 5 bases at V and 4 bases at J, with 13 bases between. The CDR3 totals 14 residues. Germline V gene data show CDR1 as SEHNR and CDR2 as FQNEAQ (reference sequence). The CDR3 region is CASSITGEADTQYF. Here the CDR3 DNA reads TGTGCCAGCAGCATAACAGGGGAGGCAGATACGCAGTATTTT.

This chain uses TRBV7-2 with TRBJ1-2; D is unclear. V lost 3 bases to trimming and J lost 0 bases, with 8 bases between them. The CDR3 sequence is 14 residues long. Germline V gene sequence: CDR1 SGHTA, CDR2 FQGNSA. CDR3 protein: CASSLHLANYGYTF. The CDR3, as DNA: TGTGCCAGCAGCTTGCATCTGGCTAACTATGGCTACACCTTC.

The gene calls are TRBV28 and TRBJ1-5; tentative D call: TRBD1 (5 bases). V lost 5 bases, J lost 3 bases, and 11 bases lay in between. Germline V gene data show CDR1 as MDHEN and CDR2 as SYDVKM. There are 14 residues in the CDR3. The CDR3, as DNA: TGTGCCAGCAGTAAGACAGAGTACAATCAGCCCCAGCATTTT. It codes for CASSKTEYNQPQHF.

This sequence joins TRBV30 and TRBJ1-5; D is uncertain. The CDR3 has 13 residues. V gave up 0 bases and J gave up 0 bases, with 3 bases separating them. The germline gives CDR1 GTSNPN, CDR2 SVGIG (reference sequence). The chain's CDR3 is CAWSVGSNQPQHF. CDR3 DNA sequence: TGTGCCTGGAGTGTAGGTAGCAATCAGCCCCAGCATTTT.

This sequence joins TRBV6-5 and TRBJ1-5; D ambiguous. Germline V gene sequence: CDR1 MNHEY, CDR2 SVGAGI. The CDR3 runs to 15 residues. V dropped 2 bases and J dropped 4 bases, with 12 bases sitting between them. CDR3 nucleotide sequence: TGTGCCAGCAGTTACGGTCTGGGTCCAAATCAGCCCCAGCATTTT. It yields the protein CASSYGLGPNQPQHF.

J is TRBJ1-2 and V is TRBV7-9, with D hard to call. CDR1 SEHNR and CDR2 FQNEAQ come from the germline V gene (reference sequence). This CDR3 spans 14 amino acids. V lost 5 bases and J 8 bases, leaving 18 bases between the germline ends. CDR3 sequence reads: CASSKLVGLEGYTF. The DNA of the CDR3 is TGTGCCAGCAGCAAGCTAGTGGGGTTAGAAGGCTACACCTTC.

The CDR3 protein is CASGVRETQYF. CDR3 sequence (DNA): TGTGCCAGCGGGGTGAGAGAGACCCAGTACTTC. The chain is built from TRBV2 and TRBJ2-5; D remains ambiguous. Germline V gene sequence: CDR1 SNHLY, CDR2 FYNNEI. V was pared by 8 bases and J by 4 bases, with 8 bases between. CDR3 size: 11 residues. Full variable domain (outside the CDR3, taken from reference TRBV2 and TRBJ2-5): EPEVTQTPSHQVTQMGQEVILRCVPISNHLYFYWYRQILGQKVEFLVSFYNNEISEKSEIFDDQFSVERPDGSNFTLKIRSTKLEDSAMYFCASGVRETQYFGPGTRLLVL.

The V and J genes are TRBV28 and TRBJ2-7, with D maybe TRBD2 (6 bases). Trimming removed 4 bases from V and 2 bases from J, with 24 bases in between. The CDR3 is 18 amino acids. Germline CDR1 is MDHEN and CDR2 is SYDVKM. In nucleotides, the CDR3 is TGTGCCAGCAGTTGTCCTAGCGCCGTAGTAGCGTGCACCTACGAGCAGTACTTC. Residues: CASSCPSAVVACTYEQYF.

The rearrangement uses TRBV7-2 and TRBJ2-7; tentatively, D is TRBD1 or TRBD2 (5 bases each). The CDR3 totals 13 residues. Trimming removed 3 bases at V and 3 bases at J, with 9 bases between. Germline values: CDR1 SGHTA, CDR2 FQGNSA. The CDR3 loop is CASSFGGGYEQYF. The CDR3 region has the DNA TGTGCCAGCAGCTTTGGGGGTGGCTACGAGCAGTACTTC.

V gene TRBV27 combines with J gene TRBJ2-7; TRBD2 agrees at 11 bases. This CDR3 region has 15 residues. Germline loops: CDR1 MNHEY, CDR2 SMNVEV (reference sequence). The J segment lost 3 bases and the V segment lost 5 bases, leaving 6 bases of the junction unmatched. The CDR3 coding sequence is TGTGCCAGCAGTCTGGGACTAGCGGTCAGCTACGAGCAGTACTTC. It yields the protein CASSLGLAVSYEQYF.

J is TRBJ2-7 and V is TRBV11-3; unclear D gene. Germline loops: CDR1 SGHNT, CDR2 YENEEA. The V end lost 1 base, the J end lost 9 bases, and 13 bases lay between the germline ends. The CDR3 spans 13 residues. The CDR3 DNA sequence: TGTGCCAGCAGCTTAGTGCCAGACACCTGGCAGTACTTC. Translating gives CASSLVPDTWQYF.

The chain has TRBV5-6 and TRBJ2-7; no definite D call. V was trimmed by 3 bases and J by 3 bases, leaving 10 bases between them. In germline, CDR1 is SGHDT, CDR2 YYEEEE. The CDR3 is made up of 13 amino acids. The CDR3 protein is CASSSGQNYEQYF. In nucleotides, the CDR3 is TGTGCCAGCAGCTCCGGGCAGAACTACGAGCAGTACTTC.

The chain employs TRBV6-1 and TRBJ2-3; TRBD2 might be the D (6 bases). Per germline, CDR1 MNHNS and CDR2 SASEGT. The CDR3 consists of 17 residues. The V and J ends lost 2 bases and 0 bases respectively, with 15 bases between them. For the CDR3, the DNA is TGTGCCAGCAGTGAAAAGGGGCGGGGTTGGAGCACAGATACGCAGTATTTT. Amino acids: CASSEKGRGWSTDTQYF.

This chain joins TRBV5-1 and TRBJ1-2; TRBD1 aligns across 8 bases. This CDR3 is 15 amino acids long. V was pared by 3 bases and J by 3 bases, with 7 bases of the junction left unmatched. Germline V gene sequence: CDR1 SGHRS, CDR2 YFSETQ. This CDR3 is CASSSRTGRDYGYTF. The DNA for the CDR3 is TGCGCCAGCAGCTCACGGACAGGGCGCGACTATGGCTACACCTTC.

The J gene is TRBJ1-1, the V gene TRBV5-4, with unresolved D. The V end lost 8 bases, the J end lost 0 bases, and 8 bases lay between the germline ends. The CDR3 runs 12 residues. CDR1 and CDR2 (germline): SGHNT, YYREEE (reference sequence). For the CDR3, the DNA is TGTGCCAGTGGCGGGATGAACACTGAAGCTTTCTTT. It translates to CASGGMNTEAFF.

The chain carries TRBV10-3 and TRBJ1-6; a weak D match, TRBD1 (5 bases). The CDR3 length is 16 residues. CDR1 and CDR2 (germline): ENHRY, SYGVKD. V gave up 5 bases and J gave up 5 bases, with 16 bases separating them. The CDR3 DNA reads TGTGCCATCAGTCTTACAGGAGCCCCCGATAATTCACCCCTCCACTTT. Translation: CAISLTGAPDNSPLHF.

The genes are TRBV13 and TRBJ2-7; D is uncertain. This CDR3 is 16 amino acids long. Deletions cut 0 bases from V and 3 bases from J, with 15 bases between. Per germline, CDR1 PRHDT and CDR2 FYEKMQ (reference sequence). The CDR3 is CASSLGSGLLFYEQYF. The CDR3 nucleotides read TGTGCCAGCAGCTTAGGATCCGGGTTGCTCTTCTACGAGCAGTACTTC.

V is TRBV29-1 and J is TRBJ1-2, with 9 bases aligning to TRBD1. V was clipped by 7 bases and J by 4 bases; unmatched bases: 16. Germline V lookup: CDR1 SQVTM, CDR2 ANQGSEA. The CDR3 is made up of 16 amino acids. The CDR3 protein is CSARGGQGNLGYGYTF. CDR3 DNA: TGCAGCGCGAGGGGTGGACAGGGGAATTTGGGCTATGGCTACACCTTC.

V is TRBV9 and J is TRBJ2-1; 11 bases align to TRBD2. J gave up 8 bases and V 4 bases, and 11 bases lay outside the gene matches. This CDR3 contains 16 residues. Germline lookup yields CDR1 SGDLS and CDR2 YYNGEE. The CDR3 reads CASSPNSGGGTHEQFF. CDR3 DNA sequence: TGTGCCAGCAGCCCGAATAGCGGGGGGGGGACCCATGAGCAGTTCTTC.

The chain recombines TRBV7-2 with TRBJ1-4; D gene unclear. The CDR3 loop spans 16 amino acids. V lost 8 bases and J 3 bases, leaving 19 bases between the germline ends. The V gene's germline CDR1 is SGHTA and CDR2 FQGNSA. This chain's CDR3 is CASVWGTGRPNEKLFF. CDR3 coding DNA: TGTGCCAGCGTTTGGGGAACGGGGAGGCCTAATGAAAAACTGTTTTTT. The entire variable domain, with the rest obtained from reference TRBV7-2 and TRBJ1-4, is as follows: GAGVSQSPSNKVTEKGKDVELRCDPISGHTALYWYRQSLGQGLEFLIYFQGNSAPDKSGLPSDRFSAERTGGSVSTLTIQRTQQEDSAVYLCASVWGTGRPNEKLFFGSGTQLSVL.

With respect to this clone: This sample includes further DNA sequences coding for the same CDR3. For the CDR3, the DNA is TGCGCCAGCAGCCTGACAGGGGGCGAGACCCAGTACTTC. Protein: CASSLTGGETQYF. The chain joins TRBV5-1 to TRBJ2-5; 10 bases align to TRBD1. J lost 5 bases, V lost 4 bases, and 2 bases had no gene match. This CDR3 is built from 13 residues. Germline-derived CDR1 and CDR2 are SGHRS and YFSETQ.

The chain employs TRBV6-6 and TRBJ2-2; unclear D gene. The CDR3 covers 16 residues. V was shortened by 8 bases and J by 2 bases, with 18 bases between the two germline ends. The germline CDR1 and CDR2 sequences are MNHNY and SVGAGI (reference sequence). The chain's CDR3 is CASQVTYSVNTGELFF. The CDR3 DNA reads TGTGCCAGCCAAGTTACCTATTCGGTAAACACCGGGGAGCTGTTTTTT.

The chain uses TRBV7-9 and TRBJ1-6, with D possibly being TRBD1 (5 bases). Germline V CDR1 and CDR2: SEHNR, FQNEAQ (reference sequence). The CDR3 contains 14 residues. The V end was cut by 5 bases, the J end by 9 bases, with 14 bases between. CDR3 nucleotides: TGTGCCAGCAGCCCTTATAGGGGAAGTTCACCCCTCCACTTT. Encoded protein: CASSPYRGSSPLHF.

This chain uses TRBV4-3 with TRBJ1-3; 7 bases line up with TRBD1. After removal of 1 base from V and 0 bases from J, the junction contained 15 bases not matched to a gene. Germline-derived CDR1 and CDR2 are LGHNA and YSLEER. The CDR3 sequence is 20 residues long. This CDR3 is CASSQGNRGALRPSGNTIYF. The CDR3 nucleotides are TGCGCCAGCAGCCAAGGAAACAGGGGTGCTCTACGTCCCTCTGGAAACACCATATATTTT.

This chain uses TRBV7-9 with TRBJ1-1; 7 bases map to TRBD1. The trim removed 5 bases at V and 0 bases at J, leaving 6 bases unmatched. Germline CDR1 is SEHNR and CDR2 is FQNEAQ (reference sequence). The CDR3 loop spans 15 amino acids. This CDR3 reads CASSARQGMNTEAFF. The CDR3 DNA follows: TGTGCCAGCAGCGCGCGACAGGGAATGAACACTGAAGCTTTCTTT. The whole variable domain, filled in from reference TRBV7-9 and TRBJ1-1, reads DTGVSQNPRHKITKRGQNVTFRCDPISEHNRLYWYRQTLGQGPEFLTYFQNEAQLEKSRLLSDRFSAERPKGSFSTLEIQRTEQGDSAMYLCASSARQGMNTEAFFGQGTRLTVV.

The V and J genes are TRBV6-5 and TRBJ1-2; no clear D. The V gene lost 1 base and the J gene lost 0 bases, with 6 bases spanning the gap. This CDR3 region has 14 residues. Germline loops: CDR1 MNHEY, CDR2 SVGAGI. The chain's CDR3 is CASSYFGANYGYTF. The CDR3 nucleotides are TGTGCCAGCAGTTACTTTGGAGCTAACTATGGCTACACCTTC.